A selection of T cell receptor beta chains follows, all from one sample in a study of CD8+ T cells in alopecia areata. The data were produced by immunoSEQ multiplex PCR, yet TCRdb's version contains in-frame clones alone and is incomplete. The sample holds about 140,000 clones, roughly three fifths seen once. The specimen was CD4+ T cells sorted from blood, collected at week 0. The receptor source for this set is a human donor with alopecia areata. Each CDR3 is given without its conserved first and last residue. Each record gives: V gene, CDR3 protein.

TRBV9	ASSVGGYTEAF
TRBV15	ATSRGTLTDTQY
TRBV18	ASSPGSGNGELF
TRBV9	ASSVSPRGAYTEAF
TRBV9	ASSSSGTTDTQY
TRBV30	AWSVVGNTIY
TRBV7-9	ASSPRGGGNQPQH
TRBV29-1	SAFEGVLIGELF
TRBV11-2	ASSLVSGGTEAF
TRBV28	ASSPNTPGRKETQY
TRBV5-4	ASSPPAGLGGNEQF
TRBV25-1	ASVRTGRDEAF
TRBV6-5	ASSYVQGNTGELF
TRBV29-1	SVERMSLNTEAF
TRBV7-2	ASSSHGQGGSPLH
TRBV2	ASSRQGASLAEAF
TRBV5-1	ASSLISGGSSRAF
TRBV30	AWNQGDGSPLH
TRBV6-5	ASSTTRRYEQY
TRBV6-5	ASSYDHLGTDYGYT
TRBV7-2	ASSLDINYGYT
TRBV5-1	ASSSGTMNTEAF
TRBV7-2	ASSLGSTGSGTEAF
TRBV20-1	SAAHGETQY
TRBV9	ASSVAPTGTHEQY
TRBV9	ASSVEGQGRGYGYT
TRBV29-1	SVDGTGAYEQY
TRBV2	ASSEPQGTGANVLT
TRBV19	ASRETVAKNIQY
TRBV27	ASSLFGGGETQY
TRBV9	ASSARLGVGTGELF
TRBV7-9	ASSSVAGRYNEQF
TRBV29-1	SVGRRMDTEAF
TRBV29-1	SVAGQGDYGYT
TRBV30	AWSANSPLH
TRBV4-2	ASSQKPITVVTDTQY
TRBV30	AWSSNSGNTIY
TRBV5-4	ASSPGGSGLSYNEQF
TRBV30	AWSVGLAGGRETQY
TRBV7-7	ASSLEGGRGETQY